What follows are 11 T cell receptor beta chains derived from one specimen sequenced in a study of ipilimumab plus nivolumab after autologous stem cell transplantation. Sequencing was performed with immunoSEQ multiplex PCR; in TCRdb, only in-frame clones are kept and a portion is missing. The table includes about 21,000 clones, 77% detected once. Source: PBMCs, taken in a trial of ipilimumab plus nivolumab as post-transplant consolidation. Receptor source: a male donor with diffuse large B-cell lymphoma.

This chain uses TRBV7-3 with TRBJ2-7, with D maybe TRBD2 (5 bases). The V and J ends lost 2 bases and 7 bases respectively, with 18 bases between them. The CDR3 totals 15 residues. Per germline, CDR1 SGHTA and CDR2 FQGTGA. The CDR3: CASSLGGSPFGEQYF. The CDR3 coding sequence is TGTGCCAGCAGCTTAGGAGGAAGCCCATTCGGGGAGCAGTACTTC. Variable domain in full (rest from reference TRBV7-3 and TRBJ2-7): GAGVSQTPSNKVTEKGKYVELRCDPISGHTALYWYRQSLGQGPEFLIYFQGTGAADDSGLPNDRFFAVRPEGSVSTLKIQRTERGDSAVYLCASSLGGSPFGEQYFGPGTRLTVT.

The chain carries TRBV19 and TRBJ1-1; D unresolved. V was cut by 3 bases and J by 0 bases, with 8 bases left in between. This CDR3 spans 14 amino acids. Germline V lookup: CDR1 LNHDA, CDR2 SQIVND (reference sequence). The CDR3 region is CASSMYNMNTEAFF. The CDR3, as DNA: TGTGCCAGTAGTATGTATAACATGAACACTGAAGCTTTCTTT.

This sequence joins TRBV5-4 and TRBJ2-5; 8 bases match TRBD2. Trimming removed 3 bases from V and 3 bases from J; junction bases left unmatched: 4. Germline CDR1 is SGHNT and CDR2 is YYREEE (reference sequence). The CDR3 has 14 residues. The CDR3 spells CASSWGLDEETQYF. CDR3 in DNA: TGTGCCAGCAGCTGGGGACTAGACGAAGAGACCCAGTACTTC.

The chain employs TRBV5-8 and TRBJ2-1, with D unresolved. Trimming took off 0 bases at V and 0 bases at J, with 10 bases between the two ends. This CDR3 is built from 16 residues. The germline gives CDR1 SGHTS, CDR2 YDEGEE. In DNA form, the CDR3 reads TGTGCCAGCAGCTTGGCCATAGTTAACTCCTACAATGAGCAGTTCTTC. Translation: CASSLAIVNSYNEQFF.

The V call is TRBV19, the J call TRBJ2-2; D is tentatively TRBD1 or TRBD2 (6 bases each). Trimming took 8 bases from V and 0 from J, leaving 16 bases between them. From germline, CDR1 is LNHDA and CDR2 SQIVND (reference sequence). The CDR3 has 16 residues. CDR3 DNA: TGTGCCAGTCGTTTAGGGGGGCCCGCGAACACCGGGGAGCTGTTTTTT. Its translation: CASRLGGPANTGELFF.

This clone was observed a few times. This chain links TRBV4-1 with TRBJ2-7; 8 positions match TRBD1. The germline V gene encodes CDR1 MGHRA and CDR2 YSYEKL. This CDR3 region has 16 residues. J was trimmed by 6 bases and V by 0 bases; bases with no gene match: 10. CDR3 in amino acids: CASSQDPPDRATEQYF. As DNA, the CDR3 is TGCGCCAGCAGCCAAGACCCCCCGGACAGGGCAACCGAGCAGTACTTC.

This sequence joins TRBV5-6 and TRBJ2-6; D perhaps matches TRBD1 (5 bases). CDR3 length: 15 residues. Germline assignment: CDR1 SGHDT and CDR2 YYEEEE. Deletions cut 2 bases from V and 2 bases from J, with 8 bases between. The CDR3 reads CASSLKGAGANVLTF. The CDR3 bases are TGTGCCAGCAGCTTAAAAGGGGCTGGGGCCAACGTCCTGACTTTC.

The chain joins TRBV6-5 to TRBJ2-5; the match to TRBD2 covers 12 bases. This CDR3 is built from 16 residues. The V gene end was trimmed by 4 bases and the J gene end by 5 bases; junction bases not matched to a gene: 8. Germline V gene lookup returns CDR1 MNHEY and CDR2 SVGAGI. The CDR3 sequence is CASSFLAGGPRETQYF. The CDR3 DNA is TGTGCCAGCAGTTTCCTAGCGGGGGGGCCTCGGGAGACCCAGTACTTC.

J is TRBJ2-1 and V is TRBV7-8, with 10 bases fitting TRBD1. This CDR3 has 16 amino acids. V dropped 5 bases and J dropped 6; count of bases not matched to a gene: 10. Germline lookup yields CDR1 SGHVS and CDR2 FQNEAQ. The CDR3 sequence is CASSVAGTGAVNEQFF. For the CDR3, the DNA is TGTGCCAGCAGCGTCGCAGGGACAGGGGCGGTCAATGAGCAGTTCTTC.

V is TRBV7-6 and J is TRBJ2-7; 10 bases match TRBD1. The CDR3 covers 15 residues. J gave up 3 bases and V 5 bases, and 7 bases lay outside the gene matches. CDR1 and CDR2 (germline): SGHVS, FNYEAQ. The CDR3 protein is CASSPTGGAYYEQYF. In nucleotides, the CDR3 is TGTGCCAGCAGCCCGACAGGGGGCGCGTACTACGAGCAGTACTTC.

This chain uses TRBV6-5 with TRBJ2-2; D is ambiguous. CDR1 and CDR2 (germline): MNHEY, SVGAGI. The CDR3 has 14 residues. Trimming took 2 bases from V and 6 from J, leaving 10 bases between them. As DNA, the CDR3 is TGTGCCAGCAGTTACGGTGACTGGTCCGGGGAGCTGTTTTTT. Protein: CASSYGDWSGELFF.